This TCR beta chain was obtained from a study of shared clonotypes between healthy human individuals. Study conclusions and caveats: For sorted subsets, rarefaction showed incomplete sequencing despite large depth. It was observed that roughly 4.8% of naive CD4 clonotypes were shared across several donors.

Regarding this clone: Its antigen is not known.

Generated by immunoSEQ multiplex PCR, the TCRdb table keeps only in-frame clones and is missing some. The data hold roughly 1,600,000 clones, with just under 99% observed a single time. CDR1 and CDR2 (germline): LNHDA, SQIVND (reference sequence). There are 17 residues in the CDR3. Deletions cut 5 bases from V and 2 bases from J, with 18 bases between. Naive CD45RA+ and memory CD45RA-negative subsets were split from CD4+ cells. The sample was naive CD4+ T cells sorted from blood. Noted subset: CD45RA+ positively selected. The origin of this receptor is a man between 25 and 39 years old in good health. V and J are TRBV19 and TRBJ2-2; weak D call: TRBD2 (5 bases). CDR3 nucleotides: TGTGCCAGTAGTTCTAGCATTGGGAATTCAAACACCGGGGAGCTGTTTTTT. Translating gives CASSSSIGNSNTGELFF.